This T cell receptor beta chain was sequenced in a study of blood T cell repertoires in COVID-19. Study-wide context: Italy, Spain and the United States were the sources of the convalescent and acute COVID-19 samples. The cDNA or gDNA used as material had been derived from T cells, B-cell-depleted T cells, or PBMCs.

Methods used by the authors: Estimated nucleated cell counts came from reference gene primer amplification. TCRdb keeps only in-frame clones here, not all; method: immunoSEQ multiplex PCR. D and trimming were read from the DNA, whereas the V and J calls and clone size are those reported in that table. The data hold roughly 200,000 clones, with under 90% observed a single time. Germline CDR1 reads LGHNT; CDR2 reads FRNRAP. V dropped 0 bases and J dropped 4 bases, with 6 bases sitting between them. The CDR3 covers 13 residues. V is TRBV12-5 and J is TRBJ1-2; D gene ambiguous. The receptor was derived from a man aged 60 to 75 with acute or convalescent COVID-19. Sequenced material: peripheral blood. CDR3 amino acids: CASGLVNGYGYTF. Written as DNA, the CDR3 is TGTGCTAGTGGTTTGGTAAACGGCTATGGCTACACCTTC. The complete variable domain, with remaining parts taken from reference TRBV12-5 and TRBJ1-2, reads DARVTQTPRHKVTEMGQEVTMRCQPILGHNTVFWYRQTMMQGLELLAYFRNRAPLDDSGMPKDRFSAEMPDATLATLKIQPSEPRDSAVYFCASGLVNGYGYTFGSGTRLTVV.